The sequence of this T cell receptor beta chain was determined in a study of cytomegalovirus exposure and HLA in healthy donors. Study-wide findings and caveats: TCR beta chain V- and J-gene trimming was linked, in a later analysis, to a missense variant in DCLRE1C.

PCR employed 60 Vbeta and 13 Jbeta primers. The method was immunoSEQ multiplex PCR; TCRdb's version includes in-frame clones alone and lacks a portion of them. Its listing shows more than 45,000 clones. Germline V gene data show CDR1 as SGHRS and CDR2 as YFSETQ. The CDR3 runs 15 residues. V shed 0 bases and J 7 bases; nucleotides not matched to a gene: 9. Concerning this clone itself: Its antigen is unidentified.

Donors in the study were healthy people who gave bone marrow. Sequencing input: PBMCs. The chain couples TRBV5-1 to TRBJ1-2; 7 nucleotides line up with TRBD1. This sequence was found in a woman in her forties in good health and CMV-seronegative. In DNA, the CDR3 is TGCGCCAGCAGCTTGGCCGTTGGCAGGGGGGTTGGCTACACCTTC. Translated: CASSLAVGRGVGYTF.